A selection of T cell receptor beta chains follows, all from one sample in a study of OX40 agonist ivuxolimab in advanced cancers. TCRdb's table, derived via immunoSEQ multiplex PCR, lists solely in-frame clones and lacks some. There are about 86,000 clones in the sample; more than 80% occur only once, and around 8.7% lies in the top ten. The input for sequencing was CD4+ or CD8+ T cells sorted from blood, taken in a trial of the OX40 agonist ivuxolimab. The receptors derive from an adult with an advanced solid tumor such as melanoma, head and neck, liver or kidney cancer. Both conserved end residues are part of each CDR3. The D gene is left open where the match is weak. Some rows mark clone size as missing; the rest say once, few, many or name a class of expanded clone.

D,V,J,size,CDR3,DNA
-,TRBV7-2,TRBJ2-7,-,CASSFHRESDEQYF,TGTGCCAGCAGCTTCCATAGGGAATCCGACGAGCAGTACTTC
TRBD2,TRBV28,TRBJ2-7,-,CASTRGLAGAHEQYF,TGTGCCAGCACCCGCGGACTAGCGGGAGCTCATGAGCAGTACTTC
TRBD1,TRBV10-3,TRBJ2-7,-,CAISESTRQGTEQYF,TGTGCCATCAGTGAGTCGACCCGACAGGGTACCGAGCAGTACTTC
-,TRBV19,TRBJ1-1,-,CATTAGPGASTGTEAFF,TGTGCCACCACAGCAGGCCCGGGAGCCTCGACGGGCACTGAAGCTTTCTTT
-,TRBV9,TRBJ1-1,-,CASSAPPGMGTEAFF,TGTGCCAGCAGCGCCCCGCCGGGCATGGGCACTGAAGCTTTCTTT
-,TRBV5-1,TRBJ1-3,-,CASSLAGGTGNTIYF,TGCGCCAGCAGCTTGGCCGGCGGGACTGGAAACACCATATATTTT
-,TRBV11-2,TRBJ2-1,-,CASSTQKRRDRYNEQFF,TGTGCCAGCAGCACGCAAAAACGGCGGGACCGCTACAATGAGCAGTTCTTC
TRBD1,TRBV11-3,TRBJ1-4,-,CASRGKGASEKLFF,TGTGCCAGCAGGGGGAAGGGGGCGAGTGAAAAACTGTTTTTT
-,TRBV10-2,TRBJ2-7,once,CASSEGGVGSYEQYF,TGCGCCAGCAGTGAGGGGGGAGTAGGCTCCTACGAGCAGTACTTC
TRBD2,TRBV5-6,TRBJ2-2,-,CASSLGGASGSIAGELFF,TGTGCCAGCAGCTTGGGAGGAGCTAGCGGGAGCATAGCCGGGGAGCTGTTTTTT
-,TRBV7-9,TRBJ1-5,once,CASSFYSDSNQPQHF,TGTGCCAGCAGCTTTTACAGTGATAGCAATCAGCCCCAGCATTTT
-,TRBV6-1,TRBJ2-3,-,CASSDNWGEASTDTQYF,TGTGCCAGCAGTGATAATTGGGGGGAGGCTAGCACAGATACGCAGTATTTT
TRBD2,TRBV27,TRBJ2-1,-,CASTLWASGSNEQFF,TGTGCCAGCACCCTATGGGCTAGCGGGAGCAATGAGCAGTTCTTC
-,TRBV25-1,TRBJ2-7,-,CASSVMGVHEQYF,TGTGCCAGCAGTGTCATGGGGGTCCACGAGCAGTACTTC
TRBD1,TRBV28,TRBJ2-7,-,CASSFRVRGRPGDEQYF,TGTGCCAGCAGTTTTCGGGTCAGGGGGCGCCCGGGCGACGAGCAGTACTTC
TRBD2,TRBV6-6,TRBJ2-1,-,CASSPGGDEQFF,TGTGCCAGCAGTCCGGGGGGGGATGAGCAGTTCTTC
-,TRBV11-2,TRBJ1-4,-,CASSLVGGWEEKLFF,TGTGCCAGCAGCTTAGTAGGCGGCTGGGAAGAAAAACTGTTTTTT
-,TRBV7-9,TRBJ2-7,-,CASSLETGPYEQYF,TGTGCCAGCAGCTTAGAGACGGGCCCCTACGAGCAGTACTTC
-,TRBV7-9,TRBJ2-7,few,CASSTGFNEQYF,TGTGCCAGCAGCACAGGGTTCAACGAGCAGTACTTC
TRBD1,TRBV30,TRBJ2-3,-,CAWRQGAKDTQYF,TGTGCCTGGAGGCAGGGGGCTAAAGATACGCAGTATTTT
TRBD2,TRBV7-8,TRBJ2-2,-,CASSLGSSGSGTGELFF,TGTGCCAGCAGCTTAGGGTCTAGCGGGAGTGGCACCGGGGAGCTGTTTTTT
-,TRBV19,TRBJ2-5,-,CASSMQGARFAETQYF,TGTGCCAGTAGTATGCAAGGGGCCCGGTTTGCAGAGACCCAGTACTTC
-,TRBV25-1,TRBJ2-5,-,CASSWASQGKRKTQYF,TGTGCCAGCAGTTGGGCTAGTCAGGGCAAAAGGAAGACCCAGTACTTC